The rows below give T cell receptor beta chains drawn from one sample of a study of spatial heterogeneity in lung cancer. TCRdb re-called the 5' RACE reads with MiXCR, one entry per CDR3 protein. Of 9,900 or so distinct CDR3 sequences detected, approximately 8% appear once; the ten largest clones hold about 18%. The sequences come from lung tumor tissue, collected at surgery. The receptors derive from a male donor with early-stage non-small cell lung cancer. Each CDR3 is given with its conserved first and last residue. D genes are given only for firm matches. Size is omitted from some rows. Given values are once, few, many or a class for expanded clones.

>many|TRBJ2-7|TRBV7-9|.
TGTGCCAGCAGCCGGGGCCTGAGCTCCTACGAGCAGTACTTC
CASSRGLSSYEQYF
>many|TRBJ2-2|TRBV7-3|TRBD1
TGTGCCAGCAGCCAGGGACAGGGTACCGGGGAGCTGTTTTTT
CASSQGQGTGELFF
>medium-sized|TRBJ2-7|TRBV10-3|TRBD1
TGTGCCATCAACCCGGGACAGGGGGCAGGGGAGCAGTACTTC
CAINPGQGAGEQYF
>few|TRBJ2-7|TRBV20-1|.
TGCAGTGCTGGGGGTAGCGGACTCTCCTACGAGCAGTACTTC
CSAGGSGLSYEQYF
>few|TRBJ2-1|TRBV19|TRBD2
TGTGCCAGTAGTATTGGTGGTGGGACTAGCTACAATGAGCAGTTCTTC
CASSIGGGTSYNEQFF
>many|TRBJ2-2|TRBV4-1|TRBD2
TGCGCCAGCACCGCACTAGCGGGGAACACCGGGGAGCTGTTTTTT
CASTALAGNTGELFF
>many|TRBJ2-3|TRBV19|.
TGTGCCAGTAAGGCAGGCCGACTGAGAGATACGCAGTATTTT
CASKAGRLRDTQYF
>large|TRBJ2-1|TRBV24-1|.
TGTGCCACCAGTGCCCGACCCCTAATGGGGTACAATGAGCAGTTCTTC
CATSARPLMGYNEQFF
>.|TRBJ1-1|TRBV20-1|.
TGCAGTGCTAGCAGGGGTGACGGGACTGAAGCTTTCTTT
CSASRGDGTEAFF
>many|TRBJ1-1|TRBV25-1|.
TGTGCCAGCAGCATAGGGAACACTGAAGCTTTCTTT
CASSIGNTEAFF
>.|TRBJ2-3|TRBV7-9|.
TGTGCCAGCAATCCAGCTGGCACAGATACGCAGTATTTT
CASNPAGTDTQYF
>few|TRBJ2-6|TRBV18|.
TGTGCCAGCTCACCTACGACAGGTTTAACCTCTGGGGCCAACGTCCTGACTTTC
CASSPTTGLTSGANVLTF
>many|TRBJ2-1|TRBV7-6|TRBD2
TGTGCCAGCAGCTCCACCACTAGCGGGAGTCTCCGCAATGAGCAGTTCTTC
CASSSTTSGSLRNEQFF
>.|TRBJ1-6|TRBV20-1|.
TGCAGTGCCCCGCAGGGGATGAGCTCCTATAATTCACCCCTCCACTTT
CSAPQGMSSYNSPLHF
>many|TRBJ1-6|TRBV14|TRBD1
TGTGCCAGCAGCCAGAGAGCCGGGACAGGCCAGGCACCCCTCCACTTT
CASSQRAGTGQAPLHF
>many|TRBJ1-1|TRBV5-6|.
TGTGCCAGCAGCCCCCGTAGGCGTTCTGAAGCTTTCTTT
CASSPRRRSEAFF
>many|TRBJ2-1|TRBV7-2|.
TGTGCCAGCAGCTTGATTTTCAATGAGCAGTTCTTC
CASSLIFNEQFF
>few|TRBJ2-1|TRBV29-1|.
TGCAGCGTTGGCACCGGTTGGACAGACTACAATGAGCAGTTCTTC
CSVGTGWTDYNEQFF
>many|TRBJ2-1|TRBV28|TRBD1
TGTGCCAGCAGCCCGGGACAGGGGATCGCGGGCCCTTACAATGAGCAGTTCTTC
CASSPGQGIAGPYNEQFF
>.|TRBJ2-1|TRBV7-9|.
TGTGCCAGCAGCTCATATACTAGCTCCTACAATGAGCAGTTCTTC
CASSSYTSSYNEQFF
>many|TRBJ1-5|TRBV6-2/TRBV6-3|.
TGTGCCAGCAGGCCCGGGACTCCCACAGAGGCCCGCAATCAGCCCCAGCATTTT
CASRPGTPTEARNQPQHF
>many|TRBJ2-2|TRBV28|.
TGTGCCAGCAAGATCGGGAGAAGTAACGGGGAGCTGTTTTTT
CASKIGRSNGELFF
>many|TRBJ1-4|TRBV6-5|.
TGTGCCAGCAAACTTTTAGGGTTTAATGAAAAACTGTTTTTT
CASKLLGFNEKLFF
>.|TRBJ1-5|TRBV7-9|TRBD1
TGTGCCAGCAGCTCTGGGACAGCAAAGGATCTACGTAGCAATCAGCCCCAGCATTTT
CASSSGTAKDLRSNQPQHF
>many|TRBJ2-3|TRBV12-3/TRBV12-4|.
TGTGCCAGCAGTTTAGCCTCCTCGAGGGGGGTGGATACGCAGTATTTT
CASSLASSRGVDTQYF
>many|TRBJ1-1|TRBV27|.
TGTGCCAGCAGTTTACAGGGGACGAACACTGAAGCTTTCTTT
CASSLQGTNTEAFF
>few|TRBJ2-6|TRBV28|.
TGTGCCAGCACGGTTTCTGGGGCCAACGTCCTGACTTTC
CASTVSGANVLTF
>many|TRBJ2-5|TRBV20-1|TRBD2
TGCAGTGCTAGAAGACTAGCGGGTCCCCAGTACTTC
CSARRLAGPQYF
>.|TRBJ1-1|TRBV6-4|.
TGTGCCAGCAGTGATCTATGGAAAGAGAACACTGAAGCTTTCTTT
CASSDLWKENTEAFF
>many|TRBJ2-5|TRBV18|.
TGTGCCAGCTCAACCATGGGGGGCGGAGAGACCCAGTACTTC
CASSTMGGGETQYF
>many|TRBJ2-1|TRBV6-1|TRBD2
TGTGCCAGCGGGACCGGGAGGGGCAATGAGCAGTTCTTC
CASGTGRGNEQFF
>once|TRBJ2-7|TRBV6-5|TRBD1
TGTGCCAGCAGTTCATTTACAGGGGCCTACGAGCAGTACTTC
CASSSFTGAYEQYF
>few|TRBJ2-2|TRBV6-2/TRBV6-3|.
TGTGCCAGCAGTCACTCTTACACCGGGGAGCTGTTTTTT
CASSHSYTGELFF
>many|TRBJ2-1|TRBV30|.
TGTGCCTGTTCCCTAGGGGGAGGGGGTAATGAGCAGTTCTTC
CACSLGGGGNEQFF
>.|TRBJ2-2|TRBV2|.
TGTGCCAGCAGTGAAGAGGGGTGGACCGGGGAGCTGTTTTTT
CASSEEGWTGELFF
>many|TRBJ2-5|TRBV20-1|.
TGCAGTGCTAATTCTATGGGGTACAGACCAGAGACCCAGTACTTC
CSANSMGYRPETQYF
>many|TRBJ1-3|TRBV9|.
TGTGCCAGCGGGGACGGCCGCTCTGGAAACACCATATATTTT
CASGDGRSGNTIYF
>few|TRBJ2-3|TRBV5-1|.
TGCGCCAGCAGCTTGGCCGCCAGGGATTCAACAGATACGCAGTATTTT
CASSLAARDSTDTQYF
>.|TRBJ2-3|TRBV7-3|.
TGTGCCAGCAGTCAGAGGGGAGATGGCACAGATACGCAGTATTTT
CASSQRGDGTDTQYF
>.|TRBJ2-3|TRBV6-6|.
TGTGCCAGCACCTCCCACGGGGGCACCACGACAGATACGCAGTATTTT
CASTSHGGTTTDTQYF
>few|TRBJ2-1|TRBV5-1|.
TGCGCCAGCAGCTTGGTGTTGGCGGCCCTTGAGCAGTTCTTC
CASSLVLAALEQFF